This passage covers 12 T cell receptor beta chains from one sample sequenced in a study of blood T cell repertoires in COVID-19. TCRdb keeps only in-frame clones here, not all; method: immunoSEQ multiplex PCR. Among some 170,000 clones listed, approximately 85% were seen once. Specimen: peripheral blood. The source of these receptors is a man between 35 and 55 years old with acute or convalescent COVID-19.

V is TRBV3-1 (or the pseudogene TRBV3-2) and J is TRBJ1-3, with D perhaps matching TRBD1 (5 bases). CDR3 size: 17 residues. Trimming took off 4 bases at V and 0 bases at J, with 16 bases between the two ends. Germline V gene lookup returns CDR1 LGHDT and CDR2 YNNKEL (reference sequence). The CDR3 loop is CASSRVNRQNSGNTIYF. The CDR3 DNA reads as TGTGCCAGCAGCCGGGTAAATCGACAGAACTCTGGAAACACCATATATTTT.

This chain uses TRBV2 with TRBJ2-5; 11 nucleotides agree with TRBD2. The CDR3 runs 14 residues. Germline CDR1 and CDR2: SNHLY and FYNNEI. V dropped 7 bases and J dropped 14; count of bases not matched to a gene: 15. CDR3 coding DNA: TGTGCCAGCATCATACTAGCGGGGGAGCCCAAGGGCTACTTC. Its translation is CASIILAGEPKGYF.

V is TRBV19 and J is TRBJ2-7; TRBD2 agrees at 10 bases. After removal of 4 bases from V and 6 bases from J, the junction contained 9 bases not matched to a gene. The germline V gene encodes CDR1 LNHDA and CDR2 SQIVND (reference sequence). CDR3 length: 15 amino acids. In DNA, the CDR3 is TGTGCCAGTAGTACTAGGACTAGCGGAATCCTCGAGCAGTACTTC. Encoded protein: CASSTRTSGILEQYF.

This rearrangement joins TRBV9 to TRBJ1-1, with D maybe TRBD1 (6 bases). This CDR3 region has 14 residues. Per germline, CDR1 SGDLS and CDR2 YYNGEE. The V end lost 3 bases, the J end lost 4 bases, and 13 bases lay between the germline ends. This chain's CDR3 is CASSGGGASTEAFF. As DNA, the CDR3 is TGTGCCAGCAGCGGAGGGGGAGCAAGCACTGAAGCTTTCTTT.

This CDR3 reads CASRRGSHGNTIYF. CDR3 sequence (DNA): TGTGCCAGCAGGCGGGGCTCACATGGAAACACCATATATTTT. This chain uses TRBV6-5 with TRBJ1-3; tentative D call: TRBD1 (5 bases). V was clipped by 6 bases and J by 3 bases, with 12 bases between them. Per germline, CDR1 MNHEY and CDR2 SVGAGI. CDR3 length equals 14 residues.

The CDR3 is CARKRGLNNSPLHF. For the CDR3, the DNA is TGTGCCAGAAAGAGGGGACTGAATAATTCACCCCTCCACTTT. This chain links TRBV21-1 with TRBJ1-6. TRBV21-1 is a listed pseudogene. The CDR3 has 14 residues.

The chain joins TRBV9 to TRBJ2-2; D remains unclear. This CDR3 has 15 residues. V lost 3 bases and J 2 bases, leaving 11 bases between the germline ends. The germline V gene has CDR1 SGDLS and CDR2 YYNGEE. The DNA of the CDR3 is TGTGCCAGCAGCGGGTGGGCAGAAAACACCGGGGAGCTGTTTTTT. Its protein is CASSGWAENTGELFF.

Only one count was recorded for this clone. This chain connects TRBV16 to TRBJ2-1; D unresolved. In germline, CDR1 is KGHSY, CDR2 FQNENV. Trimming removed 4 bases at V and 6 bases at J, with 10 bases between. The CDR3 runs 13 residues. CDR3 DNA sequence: TGTGCCAGCAGCCCTCTACAGAGCAATGAGCAGTTCTTC. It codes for CASSPLQSNEQFF.

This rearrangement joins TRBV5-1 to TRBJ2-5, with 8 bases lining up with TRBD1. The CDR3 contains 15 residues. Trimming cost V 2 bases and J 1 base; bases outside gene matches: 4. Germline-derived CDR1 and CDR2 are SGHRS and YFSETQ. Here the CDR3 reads CASSLYGTGQETQYF. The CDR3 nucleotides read TGCGCCAGCAGCTTATATGGGACAGGCCAAGAGACCCAGTACTTC.

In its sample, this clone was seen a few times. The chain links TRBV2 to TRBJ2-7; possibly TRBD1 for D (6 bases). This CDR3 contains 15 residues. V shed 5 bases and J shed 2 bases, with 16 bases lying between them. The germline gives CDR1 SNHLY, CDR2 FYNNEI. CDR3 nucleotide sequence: TGTGCCAGCAGTTGGACAGACTCAACTACCTACGAGCAGTACTTC. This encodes CASSWTDSTTYEQYF.

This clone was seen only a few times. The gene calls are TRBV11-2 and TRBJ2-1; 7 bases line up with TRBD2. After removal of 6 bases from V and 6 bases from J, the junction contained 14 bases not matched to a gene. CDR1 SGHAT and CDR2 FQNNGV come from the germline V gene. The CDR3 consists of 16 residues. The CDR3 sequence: CASSLLAGDFGNEQFF. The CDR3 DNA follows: TGTGCCAGCAGTTTGCTCGCGGGGGATTTCGGCAATGAGCAGTTCTTC. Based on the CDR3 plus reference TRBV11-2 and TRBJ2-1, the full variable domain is EAGVAQSPRYKIIEKRQSVAFWCNPISGHATLYWYQQILGQGPKLLIQFQNNGVVDDSQLPKDRFSAERLKGVDSTLKIQPAKLEDSAVYLCASSLLAGDFGNEQFFGPGTRLTVL.

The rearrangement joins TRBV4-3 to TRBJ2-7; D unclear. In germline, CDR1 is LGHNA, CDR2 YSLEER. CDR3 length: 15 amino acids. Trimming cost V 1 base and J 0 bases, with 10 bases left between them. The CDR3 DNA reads TGCGCCAGCAGCCAAGGGTCTGGCAGCTCCTACGAGCAGTACTTC. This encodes CASSQGSGSSYEQYF.